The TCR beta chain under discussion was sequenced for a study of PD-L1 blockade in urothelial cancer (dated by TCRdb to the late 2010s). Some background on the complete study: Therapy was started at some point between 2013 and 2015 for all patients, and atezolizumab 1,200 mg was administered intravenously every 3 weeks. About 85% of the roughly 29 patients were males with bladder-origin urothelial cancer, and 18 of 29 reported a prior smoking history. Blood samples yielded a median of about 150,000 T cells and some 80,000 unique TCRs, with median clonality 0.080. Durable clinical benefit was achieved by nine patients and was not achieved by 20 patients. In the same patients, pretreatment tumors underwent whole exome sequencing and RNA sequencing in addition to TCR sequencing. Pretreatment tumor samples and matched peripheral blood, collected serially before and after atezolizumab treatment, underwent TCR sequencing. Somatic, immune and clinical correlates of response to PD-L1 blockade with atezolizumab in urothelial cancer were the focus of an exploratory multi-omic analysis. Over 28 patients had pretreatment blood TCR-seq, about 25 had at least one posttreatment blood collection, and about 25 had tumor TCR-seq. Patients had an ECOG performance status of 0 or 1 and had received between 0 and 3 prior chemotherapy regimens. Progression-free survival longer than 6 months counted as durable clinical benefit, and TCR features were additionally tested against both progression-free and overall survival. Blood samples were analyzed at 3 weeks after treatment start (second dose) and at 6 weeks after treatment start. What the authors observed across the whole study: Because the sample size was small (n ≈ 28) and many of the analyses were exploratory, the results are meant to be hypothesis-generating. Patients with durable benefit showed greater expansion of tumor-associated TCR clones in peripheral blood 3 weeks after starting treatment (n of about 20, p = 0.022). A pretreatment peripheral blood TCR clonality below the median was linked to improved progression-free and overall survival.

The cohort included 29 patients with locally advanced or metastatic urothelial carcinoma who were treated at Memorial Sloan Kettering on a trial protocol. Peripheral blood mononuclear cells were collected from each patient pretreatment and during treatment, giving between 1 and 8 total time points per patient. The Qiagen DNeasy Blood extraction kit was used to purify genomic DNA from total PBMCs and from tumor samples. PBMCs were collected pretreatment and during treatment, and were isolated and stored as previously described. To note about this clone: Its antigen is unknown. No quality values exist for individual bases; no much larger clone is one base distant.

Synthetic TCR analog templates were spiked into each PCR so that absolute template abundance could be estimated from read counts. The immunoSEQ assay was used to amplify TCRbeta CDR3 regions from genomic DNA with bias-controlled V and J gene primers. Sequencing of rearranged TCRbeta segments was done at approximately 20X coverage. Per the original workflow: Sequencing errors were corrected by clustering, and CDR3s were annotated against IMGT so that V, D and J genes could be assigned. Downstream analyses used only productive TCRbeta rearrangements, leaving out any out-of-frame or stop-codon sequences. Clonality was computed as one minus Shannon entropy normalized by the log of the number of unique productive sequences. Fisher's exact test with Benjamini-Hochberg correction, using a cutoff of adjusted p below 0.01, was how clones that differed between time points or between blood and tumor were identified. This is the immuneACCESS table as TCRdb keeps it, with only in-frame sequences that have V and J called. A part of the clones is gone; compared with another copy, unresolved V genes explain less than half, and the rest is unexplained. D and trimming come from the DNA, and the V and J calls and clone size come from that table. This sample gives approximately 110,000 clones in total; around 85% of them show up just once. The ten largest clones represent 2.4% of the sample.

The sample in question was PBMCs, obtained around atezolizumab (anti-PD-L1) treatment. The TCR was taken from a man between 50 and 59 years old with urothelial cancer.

In nucleotide form, the sequence is TGTGCCAGCAAGAGGTCCTTTAGCACAGATACGCAGTATTTT. Translated, this gives CASKRSFSTDTQYF. The chain uses TRBV2 and TRBJ2-3; the D gene is unclear. From its cysteine to its phenylalanine, the CDR3 spans 14 amino acids. CDR3 DNA only is kept here, 42 bases in frame from base 1. For CDR1 and CDR2, the germline V gene lists SNHLY and FYNNEI. The junction shows trimming of 7 bases on V and 0 bases on J, plus 11 bases between the germline ends.